A selection of T cell receptor beta chains follows, all from one sample in a study of neurological immune-mediated disorders. In TCRdb, the 5' RACE reads were re-called with MiXCR into one record per CDR3 protein. This table has roughly 100,000 distinct CDR3 sequences, roughly a tenth appearing once. The source material was PBMCs. These receptors came from a female donor with HTLV-1-associated myelopathy (HAM/TSP). The CDR3 runs from the conserved cysteine through the conserved F or W. Fields, in order: CDR3 protein, J gene, V gene.

CDR3: CASGAQGAEDTQYF
J: TRBJ2-3
V: TRBV5-1

CDR3: CASSYRGASGNTIYF
J: TRBJ1-3
V: TRBV12-3/TRBV12-4

CDR3: CSARSTGREKLFF
J: TRBJ1-4
V: TRBV20-1

CDR3: CASFRDSNTGELFF
J: TRBJ2-2
V: TRBV5-1

CDR3: CASSVPLRDRGGYEQYF
J: TRBJ2-7
V: TRBV9

CDR3: CASSLAPARGNYEQYF
J: TRBJ2-7
V: TRBV5-1

CDR3: CASSSTGTGYEKLFF
J: TRBJ1-4
V: TRBV5-5

CDR3: CASSWGAWELFF
J: TRBJ2-2
V: TRBV5-1

CDR3: CASRQSGTGGSGGYTF
J: TRBJ1-2
V: TRBV28

CDR3: CASSRGAASSYNEQFF
J: TRBJ2-1
V: TRBV3-1

CDR3: CASSQRPGELFF
J: TRBJ2-2
V: TRBV4-1

CDR3: CASTETGVETQYF
J: TRBJ2-5
V: TRBV2

CDR3: CASSVARENEQFF
J: TRBJ2-1
V: TRBV9

CDR3: CASSPPGTGRGYTF
J: TRBJ1-2
V: TRBV28

CDR3: CASSLRSANTEAFF
J: TRBJ1-1
V: TRBV5-1

CDR3: CSAREGSNTEAFF
J: TRBJ1-1
V: TRBV20-1

CDR3: CASSDKQGANIQYF
J: TRBJ2-4
V: TRBV5-1

CDR3: CASGPGAPNTQYF
J: TRBJ2-3
V: TRBV12-5

CDR3: CASSLEPRAYGYTF
J: TRBJ1-2
V: TRBV7-2

CDR3: CSARDLGTSKAGELFF
J: TRBJ2-2
V: TRBV20-1

CDR3: CSARPPSGGSNTGELFF
J: TRBJ2-2
V: TRBV20-1

CDR3: CSVGGPRGDTQYF
J: TRBJ2-3
V: TRBV29-1

CDR3: CASSLQGRAPLHF
J: TRBJ1-6
V: TRBV5-1

CDR3: CSAPLGQGASDTQYF
J: TRBJ2-3
V: TRBV20-1

CDR3: CSARNQGRATEAFF
J: TRBJ1-1
V: TRBV20-1

CDR3: CASSLRSGELFF
J: TRBJ2-2
V: TRBV12-3/TRBV12-4

CDR3: CATTPHADRSRAQYF
J: TRBJ2-5
V: TRBV15

CDR3: CASSVVQGEQYF
J: TRBJ2-7
V: TRBV9

CDR3: CSARDALAGHNEQFF
J: TRBJ2-1
V: TRBV20-1

CDR3: CASSPSDRAYEQYF
J: TRBJ2-7
V: TRBV28

CDR3: CASSLEGEQFF
J: TRBJ2-1
V: TRBV5-1

CDR3: CASSAEDNEQFF
J: TRBJ2-1
V: TRBV5-1

CDR3: CASSQKAGTYNEQFF
J: TRBJ2-1
V: TRBV4-1

CDR3: CASGRGIDYEQYF
J: TRBJ2-7
V: TRBV12-3/TRBV12-4

CDR3: CDSSLNGVATDTQYF
J: TRBJ2-3
V: TRBV5-6

CDR3: CASSTARQGSGANVLTF
J: TRBJ2-6
V: TRBV5-6

CDR3: CASSLAHTNQPQHF
J: TRBJ1-5
V: TRBV11-1

CDR3: CASSELSRGNTIYF
J: TRBJ1-3
V: TRBV2

CDR3: CASSPQASASYNEQFF
J: TRBJ2-1
V: TRBV9

CDR3: CSAAGLAGPETQYF
J: TRBJ2-5
V: TRBV20-1

CDR3: CAISEPLGSQGTQYF
J: TRBJ2-5
V: TRBV10-3

CDR3: CASRTTGNYEQYF
J: TRBJ2-7
V: TRBV5-1

CDR3: CASSLVLGYQQPQHF
J: TRBJ1-5
V: TRBV7-2

CDR3: CASKTDTNTGELFF
J: TRBJ2-2
V: TRBV28

CDR3: CASSAGFREQYF
J: TRBJ2-7
V: TRBV5-1

CDR3: CASSFIGGYTDTQYF
J: TRBJ2-3
V: TRBV5-1

CDR3: CASSLAGGSNYNEQFF
J: TRBJ2-1
V: TRBV5-1

CDR3: CASSPPLALAKNIQYF
J: TRBJ2-4
V: TRBV18

CDR3: CATSRDSYEQYF
J: TRBJ2-7
V: TRBV15

CDR3: CASSLQRGRYNEQFF
J: TRBJ2-1
V: TRBV7-2

CDR3: CSARDLGTGNYGYTF
J: TRBJ1-2
V: TRBV20-1

CDR3: CAGGQGPREAFF
J: TRBJ1-1
V: TRBV28

CDR3: CAITSGDNQETQYF
J: TRBJ2-5
V: TRBV10-3

CDR3: CASSLSPSGSTDTQYF
J: TRBJ2-3
V: TRBV7-8

CDR3: CASSLRNSETQYF
J: TRBJ2-5
V: TRBV12-3/TRBV12-4

CDR3: CAISESASGGREQYF
J: TRBJ2-7
V: TRBV10-3

CDR3: CASSPRGPDTQYF
J: TRBJ2-3
V: TRBV7-9

CDR3: CASSPPRTGVGNTIYF
J: TRBJ1-3
V: TRBV18